These 13 T cell receptor beta chains were sequenced from one sample in a study of molecular identifiers for immune sequencing clone quantification. TCRdb re-called the PCR reads with MiXCR, one entry per CDR3 protein. The sample contains under 800,000 distinct CDR3 sequences, roughly 23% of which appear only once. The sequenced sample was naive CD8+ T cells from blood, with Jurkat cell RNA spiked in. Subset denoted: FACS-sorted CD8+CD4-CCR7+CD45RA+ naive T cells. Every receptor here comes from a human donor in good health. Some libraries in this study had Jurkat cell RNA spiked in.

This clonotype was observed at least ten times. The chain uses TRBV6-5 and TRBJ2-3, with a weak D call TRBD2 (5 bases). Germline CDR1 and CDR2: MNHEY and SVGAGI. CDR3 size: 14 residues. V was shortened by 4 bases and J by 5 bases, with 13 bases between the two germline ends. The CDR3 is CASSSSTMGDTQYF. The CDR3 region has the DNA TGTGCCAGCAGTTCATCGACTATGGGAGATACGCAGTATTTT.

This clonotype occurred many times. The chain employs TRBV18 and TRBJ2-7; D gene ambiguous. The V and J ends lost 3 bases and 2 bases respectively, with 11 bases between them. This CDR3 comprises 14 residues. The germline V gene has CDR1 KGHSH and CDR2 LQKENI. This CDR3 is CASSPEGRTYEQYF. CDR3 DNA: TGTGCCAGCTCACCCGAAGGAAGAACCTACGAGCAGTACTTC.

The chain has TRBV5-1 and TRBJ2-1, with 8 nucleotides matching TRBD1. V trimming: 1 base; J trimming: 6 bases; junction bases outside the gene matches: 6. Germline V lookup: CDR1 SGHRS, CDR2 YFSETQ. The CDR3 loop spans 15 amino acids. As DNA, the CDR3 is TGCGCCAGCAGCTTGTGGCAGGGGGCAGGCAATGAGCAGTTCTTC. Amino acid sequence: CASSLWQGAGNEQFF.

This chain connects TRBV28 to TRBJ2-7; D uncertain. The ends were cut back, 4 bases at V and 0 bases at J, with 10 bases in the middle. Germline CDR1 reads MDHEN; CDR2 reads SYDVKM. CDR3 length: 14 residues. The CDR3 DNA reads TGTGCCAGCAGTTCCCAGGTTTACTCCTACGAGCAGTACTTC. It yields the protein CASSSQVYSYEQYF.

The chain couples TRBV13 to TRBJ2-7; 9 bases match TRBD1. V was clipped by 0 bases and J by 0 bases; unmatched bases: 3. CDR1 is PRHDT, CDR2 FYEKMQ, per germline (reference sequence). The CDR3 sequence is 16 residues long. In nucleotides, the CDR3 is TGTGCCAGCAGCTTAGGTAGGGACAGGGCCTCCTACGAGCAGTACTTC. Protein: CASSLGRDRASYEQYF. The full variable domain, its missing parts supplied by reference TRBV13 and TRBJ2-7, is AAGVIQSPRHLIKEKRETATLKCYPIPRHDTVYWYQQGPGQDPQFLISFYEKMQSDKGSIPDRFSAQQFSDYHSELNMSSLELGDSALYFCASSLGRDRASYEQYFGPGTRLTVT.

This sequence joins TRBV3-2 and TRBJ2-3; TRBD2, the table's D call, was not compared with the DNA. TRBV3-2 is a documented pseudogene. The CDR3 extends over 17 amino acids. CDR3 residues: CASSQERGRCGWYTQYF. CDR3 nucleotides: TGTGCCAGCAGCCAAGAGCGTGGGCGGTGCGGGTGGTATACGCAGTATTTT.

The chain recombines TRBV29-1 with TRBJ2-1; TRBD2 matches at 8 bases. Trimming cost V 7 bases and J 2 bases; bases outside gene matches: 7. This CDR3 has 14 amino acids. The germline CDR1 and CDR2 sequences are SQVTM and ANQGSEA. The CDR3 loop reads CSGQLAGTYNEQFF. The CDR3 coding sequence is TGCAGCGGACAATTAGCGGGAACCTACAATGAGCAGTTCTTC.

This clonotype was picked up one time. The junction departs from the called germline gene at one end, perhaps through a read error. V gene TRBV12-3 or TRBV12-4 combines with J gene TRBJ2-5; 7 bases agree with TRBD2. This CDR3 is built from 13 residues. The CDR3 spells CASSGLVQETRYF. In DNA, the CDR3 is TGTGCAAGCAGTGGACTAGTCCAAGAGACCCGGTACTTC.

As to this clonotype: It may be a read error: a sequence one base away is much more abundant. The DNA of the CDR3 is TGTGCCTGGAGTGTCTCGGGGAACGAGAAGTACTTC. Its translation is CAWSVSGNEKYF. The chain employs TRBV30 and TRBJ2-7; possibly TRBD2 for D (5 bases). CDR1 is GTSNPN, CDR2 SVGIG, per germline (reference sequence). The CDR3 runs to 12 residues.

This clonotype was found many times. This chain joins TRBV4-1 and TRBJ2-1, with a tentative D call TRBD2 (5 bases). Trimming removed 4 bases from V and 7 bases from J, with 11 bases in between. The CDR3 is made up of 13 amino acids. The germline gives CDR1 MGHRA, CDR2 YSYEKL. CDR3 nucleotides: TGCGCCAGCAGCCCCGGCGGGTCTAATGAGCAGTTCTTC. It is translated as CASSPGGSNEQFF.

The CDR3 region has the DNA TGCAGTGCTAGGCGGACTAGTGAAGAGCCCCCGTACTTC. Translating it yields CSARRTSEEPPYF. The chain has TRBV20-1 and TRBJ2-5; TRBD2 aligns across 7 bases. There are 13 residues in the CDR3. V lost 3 bases to trimming and J lost 13 bases; unmatched junction nucleotides: 14. Germline CDR1 is DFQATT and CDR2 is SNEGSKA (reference sequence).

Details on this clonotype: Just one base apart from a much larger clone, this may be a read error. CDR3 sequence reads: CSAGVGADWNQPQHF. In nucleotides, the CDR3 is TGCAGTGCTGGTGTAGGGGCGGATTGGAATCAGCCCCAGCATTTT. J is TRBJ1-5 and V is TRBV20-1; D might be TRBD1 (5 bases). This CDR3 has 15 residues. V lost 5 bases and J 4 bases, leaving 18 bases between the germline ends. In germline, CDR1 is DFQATT, CDR2 SNEGSKA (reference sequence).

This clonotype occurred a few times. The chain's CDR3 is CASSAIGETDTQYF. Here the CDR3 DNA reads TGTGCCAGCAGTGCAATTGGAGAGACAGATACGCAGTATTTT. This chain connects TRBV7-6 to TRBJ2-3; D call uncertain. Trimming pared 6 bases from V and 3 bases from J, leaving 13 bases between. The CDR3 covers 14 residues. Germline lookup yields CDR1 SGHVS and CDR2 FNYEAQ.